This T cell receptor (beta chain) was recorded in a study of follicular helper T cells after annual influenza vaccination. General study findings and limits: For non-cTfh compartments, undersampling could not be ruled out. Yearly vaccinations repeatedly recalled conserved clonotypes in ICOS+CD38+ cTfh.

Germline V gives CDR1 SEHNR, CDR2 FQNEAQ (reference sequence). The CDR3 spans 15 residues. V lost 5 bases and J 4 bases, leaving 16 bases between the germline ends. Worth noting for this clone: No antigen is known for it.

TCRB sequencing was done at Survey resolution level. Here immunoSEQ multiplex PCR was the method, and the copy in TCRdb shows in-frame clones only, minus some. The data show fewer than 7,500 clones, roughly 76% seen once. Time point in this sample: 2015-2016 season, 7 days after influenza vaccination. Blood volume per time point ranged from about 40 to 100 mL. The chain recombines TRBV7-9 with TRBJ2-3, with D tentatively TRBD2 (6 bases). The source material was CXCR5- memory CD4+ T cells sorted from blood, sampled 7 days after influenza vaccination. The receptor was isolated from an adult who received the influenza vaccine. CDR3 DNA sequence: TGTGCCAGCAGCGAACGACTAGGGGAGCCAGATACGCAGTATTTT. This codes for CASSERLGEPDTQYF.